This T cell receptor beta chain originates from a study of blood T cell repertoires in COVID-19. Here immunoSEQ multiplex PCR was the method, and the copy in TCRdb shows in-frame clones only, minus some. The sample lists about 250,000 clones, around 91% occurring once. Trimming took 1 base from V and 1 from J; bases not matched to a gene: 2. The CDR3 length is 15 residues. Per the germline V gene, CDR1 is SGHNT and CDR2 is YYREEE (reference sequence). The V call is TRBV5-4, the J call TRBJ2-3, with 8 bases fitting TRBD2. The sample consisted of peripheral blood. This sequence originates from a woman aged 60 to 75 with COVID-19, enrolled during active disease. CDR3 DNA sequence: TGTGCCAGCAGCTTGCCGGGGGGGGGCACAGATACGCAGTATTTT. It codes for CASSLPGGGTDTQYF. The whole variable domain, filled in from reference TRBV5-4 and TRBJ2-3, reads ETGVTQSPTHLIKTRGQQVTLRCSSQSGHNTVSWYQQALGQGPQFIFQYYREEENGRGNFPPRFSGLQFPNYSSELNVNALELDDSALYLCASSLPGGGTDTQYFGPGTRLTVL.